This TCR beta chain was obtained from a study of blood T cell repertoires in COVID-19. Across the whole study: Samples of COVID-19 (acute and convalescent) were obtained from the United States, Italy and Spain.

Germline V gene data show CDR1 as LGHNA and CDR2 as YNFKEQ. This CDR3 has 13 amino acids. V lost 0 bases to trimming and J lost 11 bases, with 11 bases between them. Sequencing used immunoSEQ multiplex PCR; TCRdb keeps in-frame clones, though not all of them. The repertoire has approximately 89,000 clones, roughly 74% of them found once; the top ten carry about 6%. This clone was observed once. The TCR was taken from a man aged 65-85 years with COVID-19, enrolled during active disease. The chain employs TRBV4-2 and TRBJ1-5; D not resolved. The specimen sequenced was peripheral blood. The CDR3 DNA follows: TGTGCCAGCAGCCAAGATCTTGGCCTGGCCCAGCATTTT. It yields the protein CASSQDLGLAQHF.